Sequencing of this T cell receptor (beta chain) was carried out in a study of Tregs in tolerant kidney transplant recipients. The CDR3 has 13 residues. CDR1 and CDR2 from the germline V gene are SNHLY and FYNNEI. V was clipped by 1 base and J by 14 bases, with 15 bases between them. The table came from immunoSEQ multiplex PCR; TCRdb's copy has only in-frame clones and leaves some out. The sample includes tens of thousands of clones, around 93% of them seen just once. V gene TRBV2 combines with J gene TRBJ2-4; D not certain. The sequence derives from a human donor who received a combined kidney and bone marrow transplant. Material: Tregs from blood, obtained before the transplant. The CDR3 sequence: CASSEGVNVLKYF. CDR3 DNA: TGTGCCAGCAGTGAAGGGGTTAATGTGCTAAAGTACTTC.